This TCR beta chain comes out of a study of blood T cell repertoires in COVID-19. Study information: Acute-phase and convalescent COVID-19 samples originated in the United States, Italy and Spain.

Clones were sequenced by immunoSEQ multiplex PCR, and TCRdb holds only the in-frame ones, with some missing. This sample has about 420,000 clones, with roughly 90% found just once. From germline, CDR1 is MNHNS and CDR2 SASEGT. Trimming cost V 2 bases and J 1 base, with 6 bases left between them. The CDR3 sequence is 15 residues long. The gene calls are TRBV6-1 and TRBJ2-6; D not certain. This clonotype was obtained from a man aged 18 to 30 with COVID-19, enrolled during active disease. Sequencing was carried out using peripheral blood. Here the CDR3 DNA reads TGTGCCAGCAGTGAACAGGTTTCTGGGGCCAACGTCCTGACTTTC. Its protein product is CASSEQVSGANVLTF.